What follows are 24 T cell receptor beta chains derived from one specimen sequenced in a study of T cells expressing NK-cell markers. TCRdb reprocessed the 5' RACE reads and keeps a single row for each CDR3 protein, giving no DNA. In total, the table holds about 260,000 distinct CDR3 sequences. Specimen: blood T cells: a sorted CD56 or NKG2C T cell subset, CD4+ or CD8+ T cells, or bulk PBMC T cells (not recorded which). The receptors were gathered from a woman between 18 and 70 years old in good health.

V usage is TRBV11-2 and J usage is TRBJ1-5. Looked up from germline, CDR1 is SGHAT and CDR2 is FQNNGV. The CDR3 spans 12 residues. CDR3 amino acids: CASSLPGQPQHF.

The chain couples TRBV18 to TRBJ1-1; TCRdb selects TRBD1, and the lack of DNA leaves this call unchecked. CDR3 size: 15 residues. From germline, CDR1 is KGHSH and CDR2 LQKENI. The CDR3 protein is CASSPRPGANTEAFF.

This sequence joins TRBV24-1 and TRBJ2-1; the TCRdb D gene call, TRBD2, has no DNA to confirm it. The CDR3 is made up of 14 amino acids. Germline V lookup: CDR1 KGHDR, CDR2 SFDVKD. CDR3 protein: CATSVSPPYNEQFF.

CDR3 in amino acids: CASSPREIAGSETQYF. This chain uses TRBV19 with TRBJ2-5; the TCRdb D gene call, TRBD2, has no DNA to confirm it. Germline CDR1 LNHDA, CDR2 SQIVND (reference sequence). This CDR3 is built from 16 residues.

This rearrangement joins TRBV2 to TRBJ2-1; with no DNA, the TCRdb D assignment of TRBD2 cannot be verified. The germline V gene encodes CDR1 SNHLY and CDR2 FYNNEI. The CDR3 runs to 13 residues. CDR3 protein: CATSGSSYNEQFF.

The chain employs TRBV4-3 and TRBJ2-5; TCRdb calls TRBD1, which cannot be checked without DNA. The CDR3 consists of 16 residues. CDR1 and CDR2 (germline): LGHNA, YSLEER. The CDR3 spells CASSQEGDRHQETQYF.

The chain couples TRBV29-1 to TRBJ2-5; TCRdb's assignment of TRBD1 cannot be checked, as there is no DNA. Germline values: CDR1 SQVTM, CDR2 ANQGSEA. The CDR3 has 15 amino acids. This CDR3 is CSVVSTGTGLKTQYF.

The genes are TRBV7-8 and TRBJ2-4; TCRdb calls TRBD2, which cannot be checked without DNA. CDR3 length: 14 amino acids. CDR1 is SGHVS, CDR2 FQNEAQ, per germline. The CDR3 loop reads CASSLLRDTNIQYF.

The chain recombines TRBV30 with TRBJ2-3; TCRdb calls TRBD2, which cannot be checked without DNA. Germline assignment: CDR1 GTSNPN and CDR2 SVGIG (reference sequence). The CDR3 is 12 amino acids. The CDR3 loop is CSYGRGTDTQYF. The full variable domain, with the rest looked up from reference TRBV30 and TRBJ2-3, is SQTIHQWPATLVQPVGSPLSLECTVEGTSNPNLYWYRQAAGRGLQLLFYSVGIGQISSEVPQNLSASRPQDRQFILSSKKLLLSDSGFYLCSYGRGTDTQYFGPGTRLTVL.

The chain links TRBV20-1 to TRBJ2-7; the D call of TRBD2 rests on TCRdb alone, since no DNA is present to check it. The CDR3 consists of 16 residues. CDR1 is DFQATT, CDR2 SNEGSKA, per germline (reference sequence). The CDR3 protein is CSASPSGRMSSYEQYF.

The chain carries TRBV18 and TRBJ2-1; TCRdb's assignment of TRBD2 cannot be checked, as there is no DNA. The germline V gene has CDR1 KGHSH and CDR2 LQKENI. The CDR3 extends over 16 amino acids. CDR3 sequence reads: CASSTSAGLSYNEQFF.

The gene calls are TRBV6-1 and TRBJ2-2; TCRdb outputs TRBD2, but without DNA this stays unchecked. CDR3 size: 14 residues. CDR1 is MNHNS and CDR2 is SASEGT in the germline V gene. The CDR3 sequence: CASSAREFTGELFF.

This chain links TRBV5-1 with TRBJ2-3. CDR1 SGHRS and CDR2 YFSETQ come from the germline V gene. CDR3 length: 16 amino acids. CDR3: CASSLGGGRSTDTQYF.

V gene TRBV7-8 combines with J gene TRBJ1-3; TCRdb picks TRBD1, but there is no DNA to check that call. Germline V gene lookup returns CDR1 SGHVS and CDR2 FQNEAQ. CDR3 length equals 16 residues. CDR3 sequence reads: CASRKGQGRFGNTIYF.

The chain recombines TRBV6-1 with TRBJ2-1. The length of the CDR3 is 15 residues. Germline V gene data show CDR1 as MNHNS and CDR2 as SASEGT. The CDR3 spells CASSLDQSSYNEQFF.

The CDR3 region is CASSLRLANEQFF. J is TRBJ2-1 and V is TRBV7-3; as DNA is missing, the TRBD2 call by TCRdb cannot be tested. Germline assignment: CDR1 SGHTA and CDR2 FQGTGA. This CDR3 is 13 amino acids long. The full variable domain, its missing parts supplied by reference TRBV7-3 and TRBJ2-1, is GAGVSQTPSNKVTEKGKYVELRCDPISGHTALYWYRQSLGQGPEFLIYFQGTGAADDSGLPNDRFFAVRPEGSVSTLKIQRTERGDSAVYLCASSLRLANEQFFGPGTRLTVL.

V usage is TRBV10-3 and J usage is TRBJ2-4; TCRdb's D call, TRBD1, is unchecked because there is no DNA. From germline, CDR1 is ENHRY and CDR2 SYGVKD. The CDR3 loop spans 17 amino acids. The CDR3: CAISEFGGSPAKNIQYF.

V is TRBV6-1 and J is TRBJ2-2. This CDR3 contains 15 residues. Germline V gene sequence: CDR1 MNHNS, CDR2 SASEGT. CDR3 residues: CASSRVGSDTGELFF.

The V call is TRBV30, the J call TRBJ2-3. The germline gives CDR1 GTSNPN, CDR2 SVGIG (reference sequence). CDR3 length: 13 residues. The CDR3 spells CAWTWSNPDTQYF.

This chain connects TRBV5-1 to TRBJ1-4; checking the TCRdb D call of TRBD1 is not possible without DNA. The CDR3 is made up of 14 amino acids. Germline CDR1 and CDR2: SGHRS and YFSETQ. The CDR3 loop reads CASSPGPSNEKLFF.

V is TRBV20-1 and J is TRBJ2-5; TCRdb calls TRBD1, which cannot be checked without DNA. Per germline, CDR1 DFQATT and CDR2 SNEGSKA (reference sequence). The CDR3 has 15 amino acids. CDR3 protein: CSARDPRGEQGTQYF.

The chain is built from TRBV20-1 and TRBJ2-7; TCRdb names TRBD1, which stays unverified in the absence of DNA. Germline values: CDR1 DFQATT, CDR2 SNEGSKA (reference sequence). This CDR3 contains 13 residues. CDR3 loop: CSAPGTGRYEQYF.

CDR3 protein: CASSQVGGRTYNEQFF. The chain is built from TRBV3-1 and TRBJ2-1. This CDR3 spans 16 amino acids. Germline CDR1 LGHDT, CDR2 YNNKEL (reference sequence).

This sequence joins TRBV7-2 and TRBJ2-7; the TRBD1 assignment by TCRdb is unverifiable without DNA. CDR1 is SGHTA and CDR2 is FQGNSA in the germline V gene. The CDR3 has 15 residues. CDR3 loop: CASSGRTADSYEQYF. Filled out from reference TRBV7-2 and TRBJ2-7, the complete variable domain reads GAGVSQSPSNKVTEKGKDVELRCDPISGHTALYWYRQSLGQGLEFLIYFQGNSAPDKSGLPSDRFSAERTGGSVSTLTIQRTQQEDSAVYLCASSGRTADSYEQYFGPGTRLTVT.